This T cell receptor (beta chain) was obtained from a study of T cell responses to AZD1222 COVID-19 vaccine. The CDR3 spans 16 residues. V was cut by 10 bases and J by 3 bases, with 25 bases left in between. CDR1 is SGDLS and CDR2 is YYNGEE in the germline V gene. Notes on the study in general: There were mostly white British donors and more females than males, and clonal diversity was possibly underestimated. The number of AZD1222 recipients seropositive at baseline was only five to seven.

As to this clone: As yet, its antigen is unknown.

Clones were sequenced by immunoSEQ multiplex PCR, and TCRdb holds only the in-frame ones, with some missing. This sample has over 150,000 clones, with just over 90% found just once. The chain couples TRBV9 to TRBJ2-5, with D possibly matching TRBD2 (7 bases). The sequencing used peripheral blood, collected on day 0 of AZD1222 vaccination. The sequence derives from an adult in good health. In DNA form, the CDR3 reads TGTGCCGACCACCTTGGGGGGGGCGGGAGAAAAGAGACCCAGTACTTC. Residues: CADHLGGGGRKETQYF. Full variable domain (rest looked up from reference TRBV9 and TRBJ2-5): DSGVTQTPKHLITATGQRVTLRCSPRSGDLSVYWYQQSLDQGLQFLIQYYNGEERAKGNILERFSAQQFPDLHSELNLSSLELGDSALYFCADHLGGGGRKETQYFGPGTRLLVL.